Following are 18 T cell receptor beta chains from one sample sequenced in a study of blood T cell repertoires in COVID-19. The method was immunoSEQ multiplex PCR; TCRdb's version includes in-frame clones alone and lacks a portion of them. The top ten clones hold 1% to 1.5% of a sample with some 380,000 clones, about 89% of them seen once. The sample consisted of PBMCs or T cells enriched from blood (not recorded which). These receptors originate from a man in his thirties or forties who had recovered from COVID-19.

The chain is built from TRBV7-3 and TRBJ1-2; D possibly corresponds to TRBD1 (5 bases). Germline CDR1 is SGHTA and CDR2 is FQGTGA. The V and J ends lost 0 bases and 0 bases respectively, with 11 bases between them. The CDR3 length is 16 residues. The CDR3 nucleotides read TGTGCCAGCAGCTTAACGTCGGCAGGGACTAACTATGGCTACACCTTC. It encodes CASSLTSAGTNYGYTF.

CDR3 amino acids: CATAGSREFFSGYTF. The DNA of the CDR3 is TGTGCCACCGCGGGGAGCAGGGAATTTTTTAGTGGCTACACCTTC. V is TRBV19 and J is TRBJ1-2; the D gene is possibly TRBD1 (5 bases). V gave up 10 bases and J gave up 7 bases, with 25 bases separating them. The CDR3 runs to 15 residues. Germline CDR1 reads LNHDA; CDR2 reads SQIVND (reference sequence).

The chain couples TRBV29-1 to TRBJ1-2, with D unclear. Germline V gene lookup returns CDR1 SQVTM and CDR2 ANQGSEA. Trimming pared 7 bases from V and 6 bases from J, leaving 12 bases between. The CDR3 covers 11 residues. The CDR3 nucleotides are TGCAGCGCCCTAAGAGTGGATGGCTACACCTTC. Protein sequence: CSALRVDGYTF. The full variable domain, in which reference TRBV29-1 and TRBJ1-2 provide the parts outside the CDR3, is SAVISQKPSRDICQRGTSLTIQCQVDSQVTMMFWYRQQPGQSLTLIATANQGSEATYESGFVIDKFPISRPNLTFSTLTVSNMSPEDSSIYLCSALRVDGYTFGSGTRLTVV.

The chain couples TRBV5-1 to TRBJ2-7; 8 nucleotides match TRBD1. Germline V gene sequence: CDR1 SGHRS, CDR2 YFSETQ. The CDR3 is 14 amino acids. V lost 4 bases, J lost 7 bases, and 10 bases stayed unmatched. CDR3 sequence (DNA): TGCGCCAGCAGCCAGGGGACAGGCTCCGAGGAGCAGTACTTC. It yields the protein CASSQGTGSEEQYF.

The J gene is TRBJ1-4, the V gene TRBV4-2; D call uncertain. The CDR3 is 14 residues long. The V and J ends lost 3 bases and 6 bases respectively, with 11 bases between them. CDR1 LGHNA and CDR2 YNFKEQ come from the germline V gene. CDR3 amino acids: CASSQGWGDEKLFF. DNA for the CDR3: TGTGCCAGCAGCCAGGGTTGGGGAGATGAAAAACTGTTTTTT.

The gene calls are TRBV27 and TRBJ1-2, with D possibly matching TRBD1 (6 bases). This CDR3 contains 16 residues. CDR1 and CDR2 from the germline V gene are MNHEY and SMNVEV (reference sequence). V gave up 8 bases and J gave up 2 bases, with 21 bases separating them. The CDR3 bases are TGTGCCAGCGGGGAAAAACAGGGAAGGTACAACTATGGCTACACCTTC. It encodes CASGEKQGRYNYGYTF.

The genes are TRBV9 and TRBJ1-2; D is unclear. Looked up from germline, CDR1 is SGDLS and CDR2 is YYNGEE. The CDR3 is 13 residues long. The V end was cut by 5 bases, the J end by 8 bases, with 16 bases between. DNA of the CDR3: TGTGCCAGCAGTGGGTTGGAGGCTTGGGGCTACACCTTC. Residues: CASSGLEAWGYTF.

The V call is TRBV30, the J call TRBJ1-4; weak D call: TRBD1 (6 bases). Germline V gene lookup returns CDR1 GTSNPN and CDR2 SVGIG (reference sequence). V lost 5 bases and J 8 bases, leaving 21 bases between the germline ends. This CDR3 has 15 residues. CDR3 DNA: TGTGCCTGGTTACTCAGGGGCAGGGGAAACGAAAAACTGTTTTTT. Its translation is CAWLLRGRGNEKLFF.

This sequence joins TRBV10-3 and TRBJ1-5; no clear D gene. V was pared by 2 bases and J by 4 bases, with 9 bases between. The CDR3 spans 14 residues. The germline gives CDR1 ENHRY, CDR2 SYGVKD. The CDR3 region is CAISEGQRNQPQHF. The CDR3 DNA reads as TGTGCCATCAGTGAGGGGCAGCGGAATCAGCCCCAGCATTTT.

The CDR3 region is CASSLDASGQETQYF. CDR3 nucleotides: TGCGCCAGCAGCTTGGATGCTAGCGGGCAAGAGACCCAGTACTTC. The chain has TRBV5-1 and TRBJ2-5, with 8 bases that match TRBD2. Looked up from germline, CDR1 is SGHRS and CDR2 is YFSETQ. This CDR3 has 15 amino acids. With V trimmed by 0 bases and J by 2 bases, 3 bases remained unmatched.

A note on this clone: Other DNA sequences in this specimen translate into the identical CDR3. This rearrangement joins TRBV18 to TRBJ1-2, with 9 bases aligning to TRBD1. With 3 bases clipped from V and 8 bases from J, the junction kept 4 bases outside the gene matches. Germline-derived CDR1 and CDR2 are KGHSH and LQKENI. This CDR3 comprises 13 residues. CDR3 sequence reads: CASSPGQGGGYTF. The CDR3 DNA reads as TGTGCCAGCTCACCGGGACAGGGCGGCGGCTACACCTTC.

This rearrangement joins TRBV19 to TRBJ1-5; the D is unclear. Germline V gene lookup returns CDR1 LNHDA and CDR2 SQIVND (reference sequence). Trimming removed 3 bases from V and 2 bases from J, with 11 bases in between. The CDR3 loop spans 15 amino acids. Here the CDR3 DNA reads TGTGCCAGTAGTATTGGTTGGCAGGGCAATCAGCCCCAGCATTTT. Translating gives CASSIGWQGNQPQHF. Supplemented by reference TRBV19 and TRBJ1-5, the full variable domain reads DGGITQSPKYLFRKEGQNVTLSCEQNLNHDAMYWYRQDPGQGLRLIYYSQIVNDFQKGDIAEGYSVSREKKESFPLTVTSAQKNPTAFYLCASSIGWQGNQPQHFGDGTRLSIL.

The gene calls are TRBV10-3 and TRBJ1-1; the D gene is possibly TRBD1 (5 bases). The CDR3 is 17 amino acids. Between the trimmed V and J ends, which lost 3 bases and 2 bases, there was a span of 19 bases. Germline V gene sequence: CDR1 ENHRY, CDR2 SYGVKD. In DNA form, the CDR3 reads TGTGCCATCAGTGAAGGAGTTGGGAGGCAGGGAAACACTGAAGCTTTCTTT. This sequence encodes CAISEGVGRQGNTEAFF.

With respect to this clone: Other DNA variants within this sample encode the same CDR3. The chain uses TRBV12-3 or TRBV12-4 and TRBJ1-5; D may be TRBD1 (6 bases). The CDR3 is made up of 13 amino acids. The V end lost 6 bases, the J end lost 4 bases, and 10 bases lay between the germline ends. CDR3 protein: CASSFTGNQPQHF. The CDR3 bases are TGTGCCAGCAGCTTCACAGGGAATCAGCCCCAGCATTTT.

This clone was counted a single time. The chain joins TRBV5-1 to TRBJ2-1; 10 nucleotides agree with TRBD1. The CDR3 extends over 14 amino acids. Unmatched junction bases numbered 8, after V lost 4 bases and J lost 10 bases. CDR1 and CDR2 from the germline V gene are SGHRS and YFSETQ. The CDR3 region is CASSPPGQGLEQFF. In nucleotides, the CDR3 is TGCGCCAGCAGCCCACCGGGACAGGGGTTAGAGCAGTTCTTC.

The genes are TRBV15 and TRBJ2-2; TRBD1 matches at 7 bases. This CDR3 contains 17 residues. V was clipped by 2 bases and J by 3 bases; unmatched bases: 9. Germline-derived CDR1 and CDR2 are LNHNV and YYDKDF (reference sequence). The CDR3 sequence: CATSRSSGQPYTGELFF. As DNA, the CDR3 is TGTGCCACCAGCAGATCATCGGGACAGCCCTACACCGGGGAGCTGTTTTTT.

The genes are TRBV5-1 and TRBJ1-3; D is undetermined. This CDR3 region has 17 residues. Germline V CDR1 and CDR2: SGHRS, YFSETQ. V was shortened by 1 base and J by 0 bases, with 14 bases between the two germline ends. In DNA, the CDR3 is TGCGCCAGCAGCTTGAATCCGGGTGCCAACTCTGGAAACACCATATATTTT. Translated: CASSLNPGANSGNTIYF.

There are a few counts of this clone. The CDR3 sequence: CASSQQGLGGYTF. CDR3 nucleotide sequence: TGTGCCAGCAGCCAACAGGGTCTAGGAGGCTACACCTTC. The rearrangement joins TRBV7-9 to TRBJ1-2; D perhaps matches TRBD1 (6 bases). Trimming left V 5 bases short and J 8 bases short, with 15 bases between. The CDR3 has 13 amino acids. Germline V CDR1 and CDR2: SEHNR, FQNEAQ (reference sequence).